The sequence of this T cell receptor (beta chain) was determined in a study of Graves' ophthalmopathy and Graves' hyperthyroidism. Broader study findings: Sensitivity of 60% to 71% and specificity of roughly 72% were achieved by the model that predicted ophthalmopathy progression.

Each donor who had ophthalmopathy showed moderate-to-severe activity, a CAS of ≥3, a NOSPECS of ≥4, and a duration under 3 months. Excluded: other autoimmune disease, uncontrolled infection, pregnancy or lactation. Orbital computed tomography, thyroid ultrasound, TRAb, serum thyroxine and clinical symptoms formed the basis of diagnosis. This clonotype was counted ten times or more. Its antigen remains unknown. RNA served as the template for amplifying TCR beta CDR3 regions. First-round RT-PCR with HTBI primers preceded a second-round multiplex PCR. Each CDR3 protein gets one entry after TCRdb re-called the multiplex PCR reads with MiXCR. The sample holds about 220,000 distinct CDR3 sequences, roughly 21% seen once. CDR3 length equals 16 residues. Germline-derived CDR1 and CDR2 are SGDLS and YYNGEE. The trim removed 0 bases at V and 7 bases at J, leaving 5 bases unmatched.

The source material was peripheral blood. The chain employs TRBV9 and TRBJ2-1, with 12 bases that match TRBD2. This TCR was recovered from a woman aged 50 to 60 with Graves' ophthalmopathy. The CDR3 DNA reads as TGTGCCAGCAGCGTAGGGGGGACTAGCGGGTTGAATGAGCAGTTCTTC. This codes for CASSVGGTSGLNEQFF.